A selection of T cell receptor beta chains follows, all from one sample in a study of control samples from healthy donors and cancer patients. Using immunoSEQ multiplex PCR, the repertoire was profiled, and TCRdb retains in-frame clones only, with some absent. The table lists roughly 120,000 clones, approximately 89% of them singletons. The sample consisted of blood. The source of these receptors is a woman aged 18-29 years in good health. CDR3s include the opening cysteine and the closing phenylalanine or tryptophan. D genes are given only for firm matches. The listing skips clone size in some rows; elsewhere it reads once, few, many or a size class.

d_gene,abundance,j_gene,v_gene,CDR3aa,CDR3nt
-,-,TRBJ2-3,TRBV6-4,CASSDSGGTDTQYF,TGTGCCAGCAGTGACTCGGGGGGAACAGATACGCAGTATTTT
-,-,TRBJ2-1,TRBV15,CATSHARRAGDEQFF,TGTGCCACCAGTCACGCGCGAAGGGCCGGCGATGAGCAGTTCTTC
-,-,TRBJ1-1,TRBV29-1,CSVLPTGWNTEAFF,TGCAGCGTACTACCCACCGGGTGGAACACTGAAGCTTTCTTT
-,-,TRBJ2-1,TRBV12-5,CASGWIKDGRSSYNEQFF,TGTGCTAGTGGTTGGATTAAGGACGGACGGAGCTCCTACAATGAGCAGTTCTTC
TRBD1,-,TRBJ1-3,TRBV7-9,CASSSGTALFPGNTIYF,TGTGCCAGCAGCTCTGGGACAGCTTTGTTCCCTGGAAACACCATATATTTT
TRBD1,-,TRBJ1-1,TRBV24-1,CATSRTGVRAFF,TGTGCCACCAGTAGGACAGGGGTTCGGGCTTTCTTT
-,once,TRBJ1-2,TRBV27,CASSYDSLGGYTF,TGTGCCAGCAGTTACGACTCCCTAGGTGGCTACACCTTC
-,-,TRBJ2-5,TRBV29-1,CSVDQGGTETQYF,TGCAGCGTTGATCAGGGGGGTACGGAGACCCAGTACTTC
TRBD1,-,TRBJ2-7,TRBV27,CASSRPGTGGIYEQYF,TGTGCCAGCAGTCGTCCCGGGACAGGGGGCATTTACGAGCAGTACTTC
-,-,TRBJ1-1,TRBV30,CAWSVRRGEAFF,TGTGCCTGGAGTGTACGCAGGGGAGAAGCTTTCTTT
TRBD1,-,TRBJ2-5,TRBV19,CASSSGVLGQQETQYF,TGTGCCAGTAGTAGCGGCGTATTGGGACAGCAAGAGACCCAGTACTTC
TRBD2,-,TRBJ2-1,TRBV11-2,CASRGRAGGYNEQFF,TGTGCCAGCAGGGGGCGGGCGGGAGGCTACAATGAGCAGTTCTTC
TRBD2,-,TRBJ2-3,TRBV6-2/TRBV6-3,CASSPGTSGRTDTQYF,TGTGCCAGCAGTCCCGGGACTAGCGGCCGCACAGATACGCAGTATTTT
-,-,TRBJ2-4,TRBV19,CASSRVRDSIAAKNIQYF,TGTGCCAGTAGTAGGGTCCGGGACTCTATAGCGGCCAAAAACATTCAGTACTTC
TRBD2,-,TRBJ2-3,TRBV10-2,CASSMPSGRAGTDTQYF,TGCGCCAGCAGTATGCCTAGCGGGAGGGCTGGGACAGATACGCAGTATTTT
-,-,TRBJ1-4,TRBV15,CATSRDGRNEKLFF,TGTGCCACCAGCAGGGACGGCAGAAATGAAAAACTGTTTTTT
-,-,TRBJ2-3,TRBV7-2,CASSLVQGPTDTQYF,TGTGCCAGCAGCTTAGTTCAGGGGCCCACAGATACGCAGTATTTT
-,-,TRBJ2-2,TRBV10-3,CATAHTQNTGELFF,TGTGCCACCGCCCATACACAGAACACCGGGGAGCTGTTTTTT